These 20 T cell receptor beta chains were all obtained from the same sample, sequenced in a study of siplizumab effects on memory and regulatory T cells. Using immunoSEQ multiplex PCR, the repertoire was profiled, and TCRdb retains in-frame clones only, with some absent. The top ten clones hold approximately 31% of a sample with about 72,000 clones, less than 95% of them seen once. Specimen: CD8+ T cells sorted from blood. Source of these receptors: a human donor in good health.

The V and J genes are TRBV12-5 and TRBJ2-7; D is possibly TRBD1 (6 bases). Looked up from germline, CDR1 is LGHNT and CDR2 is FRNRAP. The V gene lost 3 bases and the J gene lost 3 bases, with 12 bases spanning the gap. This CDR3 has 14 residues. The CDR3 loop is CASGLNRDGYEQYF. DNA for the CDR3: TGTGCTAGTGGTTTAAACAGGGATGGCTACGAGCAGTACTTC.

This chain links TRBV5-6 with TRBJ1-1; D not certain. Trimming shortened V by 0 bases and J by 1 base, and 16 bases separated the two germline ends. This CDR3 is 17 amino acids long. Looked up from germline, CDR1 is SGHDT and CDR2 is YYEEEE. In DNA form, the CDR3 reads TGTGCCAGCAGCTTGGTGGCTCGCCGTCGGAGGAACACTGAAGCTTTCTTT. Residues: CASSLVARRRRNTEAFF.

This chain links TRBV6-1 with TRBJ2-7, with D tentatively TRBD2 (5 bases). V was trimmed by 1 base and J by 0 bases, leaving 10 bases between them. The CDR3 is 15 residues long. Germline loops: CDR1 MNHNS, CDR2 SASEGT. The CDR3, as DNA: TGTGCCAGCAGTGAAGTCAGCGGAGCCTCCTACGAGCAGTACTTC. This codes for CASSEVSGASYEQYF.

The chain is built from TRBV29-1 and TRBJ2-1; no reliable D call. V lost 7 bases to trimming and J lost 1 base, with 11 bases between them. CDR3 length: 13 amino acids. CDR1 and CDR2 (germline): SQVTM, ANQGSEA. CDR3 nucleotide sequence: TGCAGCGCAAAGGCACGTTCCTACAATGAGCAGTTCTTC. The encoded protein is CSAKARSYNEQFF.

On this clone: Other DNA sequences in the same sample also yield this CDR3. The gene calls are TRBV18 and TRBJ2-7; 7 bases agree with TRBD1. The CDR3 spans 13 residues. With 3 bases clipped from V and 4 bases from J, the junction kept 3 bases outside the gene matches. In germline, CDR1 is KGHSH, CDR2 LQKENI. CDR3 bases: TGTGCCAGCTCACCGGGACAGTCTTACGAGCAGTACTTC. Its translation: CASSPGQSYEQYF.

J is TRBJ1-5 and V is TRBV4-1, with D unclear. CDR3 length: 14 amino acids. Trimming took off 1 base at V and 4 bases at J, with 8 bases between the two ends. From germline, CDR1 is MGHRA and CDR2 YSYEKL. The CDR3 here is CASSQGNGNQPQHF. The CDR3 coding sequence is TGCGCCAGCAGCCAAGGTAACGGGAATCAGCCCCAGCATTTT.

The chain couples TRBV19 to TRBJ1-6, with D uncertain. The CDR3 covers 15 residues. In germline, CDR1 is LNHDA, CDR2 SQIVND (reference sequence). V lost 7 bases and J 0 bases, leaving 10 bases between the germline ends. The CDR3 spells CASKQAPSYNSPLHF. CDR3 DNA: TGTGCCAGTAAGCAGGCACCCTCCTATAATTCACCCCTCCACTTT.

The CDR3 coding sequence is TGTGCCAGTAGTATAGGTCCAGACAGGCTGAACACTGAAGCTTTCTTT. This codes for CASSIGPDRLNTEAFF. The chain employs TRBV19 and TRBJ1-1; perhaps TRBD1 as D (6 bases). This CDR3 spans 16 amino acids. V was shortened by 1 base and J by 0 bases, with 12 bases between the two germline ends. Germline lookup yields CDR1 LNHDA and CDR2 SQIVND (reference sequence).

The rearrangement links TRBV4-1 to TRBJ2-7; 9 nucleotides match TRBD2. Germline trimming cut 0 bases from V and 3 bases from J; bases unmatched to any gene: 6. This CDR3 has 16 residues. Per germline, CDR1 MGHRA and CDR2 YSYEKL. The DNA for the CDR3 is TGCGCCAGCAGCCAAGATCAGGGTAGCGGGGGCTACGAGCAGTACTTC. It specifies CASSQDQGSGGYEQYF.

The J gene is TRBJ2-5, the V gene TRBV27; no firm D call. V lost 3 bases, J lost 1 base, and 9 bases lay in between. The CDR3 is made up of 14 amino acids. In germline, CDR1 is MNHEY, CDR2 SMNVEV (reference sequence). Here the CDR3 reads CASSFMAAQETQYF. CDR3 DNA: TGTGCCAGCAGTTTTATGGCAGCCCAAGAGACCCAGTACTTC.

CDR3 coding DNA: TGTGCCAGCAGCTCAGGCCCGACGGGGACTGAAGCTTTCTTT. Amino acid sequence: CASSSGPTGTEAFF. The chain has TRBV7-6 and TRBJ1-1; no clear D. In germline, CDR1 is SGHVS, CDR2 FNYEAQ. The CDR3 sequence is 14 residues long. The V gene lost 4 bases and the J gene lost 5 bases, with 14 bases spanning the gap. The full variable domain, completed using reference TRBV7-6 and TRBJ1-1, is GAGVSQSPRYKVTKRGQDVALRCDPISGHVSLYWYRQALGQGPEFLTYFNYEAQQDKSGLPNDRFSAERPEGSISTLTIQRTEQRDSAMYRCASSSGPTGTEAFFGQGTRLTVV.

The chain recombines TRBV27 with TRBJ2-7; D may be TRBD2 (7 bases). The CDR3 loop spans 15 amino acids. Germline V gives CDR1 MNHEY, CDR2 SMNVEV (reference sequence). V was shortened by 1 base and J by 0 bases, with 10 bases between the two germline ends. The CDR3 region has the DNA TGTGCCAGCAGTTTATGGGGGGGGCCCTCCTACGAGCAGTACTTC. Its translation: CASSLWGGPSYEQYF.

This clone occurred a few times. The V call is TRBV7-9, the J call TRBJ1-1; D is uncertain. This CDR3 is 14 amino acids long. V lost 2 bases to trimming and J lost 0 bases, with 7 bases between them. CDR1 and CDR2 (germline): SEHNR, FQNEAQ (reference sequence). CDR3 DNA sequence: TGTGCCAGCAGCTTAAGCCGTTTGAACACTGAAGCTTTCTTT. Translation: CASSLSRLNTEAFF.

The V call is TRBV9, the J call TRBJ2-3; no clear D. Germline V gene lookup returns CDR1 SGDLS and CDR2 YYNGEE. Trimming removed 4 bases at V and 2 bases at J, with 17 bases between. The CDR3 sequence is 16 residues long. CDR3 nucleotides: TGTGCCAGCAGCTCCCAAGACAAAAGACTCACAGATACGCAGTATTTT. Protein product: CASSSQDKRLTDTQYF.

V usage is TRBV10-3 and J usage is TRBJ2-3; TRBD2 agrees at 8 bases. Germline-derived CDR1 and CDR2 are ENHRY and SYGVKD. The CDR3 runs 19 residues. V was clipped by 6 bases and J by 0 bases; unmatched bases: 17. The CDR3 DNA sequence: TGTGCCATCAGCGAGCCCCAATTTACTAGCGGTTCTAGCACAGATACGCAGTATTTT. Residues: CAISEPQFTSGSSTDTQYF.

This clone appeared a few times. The chain couples TRBV19 to TRBJ2-7; either TRBD1 or TRBD2 may supply D (5 bases each). CDR3 length: 15 residues. Germline V gene lookup returns CDR1 LNHDA and CDR2 SQIVND (reference sequence). V was shortened by 3 bases and J by 2 bases, with 14 bases between the two germline ends. This chain's CDR3 is CASSISPVGAYEQYF. The CDR3 region has the DNA TGTGCCAGTAGTATTTCCCCAGTGGGGGCCTACGAGCAGTACTTC.

V and J are TRBV11-3 and TRBJ1-1; D possibly corresponds to TRBD1 (5 bases). V was shortened by 5 bases and J by 6 bases, with 13 bases between the two germline ends. Germline CDR1 reads SGHNT; CDR2 reads YENEEA. This CDR3 is built from 13 residues. This CDR3 reads CASSPPGGAEAFF. The DNA for the CDR3 is TGTGCCAGCAGCCCCCCGGGGGGGGCTGAAGCTTTCTTT.

V and J are TRBV5-8 and TRBJ2-1; TRBD2 matches at 8 bases. The CDR3 extends over 16 amino acids. V trimming: 3 bases; J trimming: 3 bases; junction bases outside the gene matches: 8. Germline CDR1 reads SGHTS; CDR2 reads YDEGEE. CDR3 sequence reads: CASSSQGSGDYNEQFF. The CDR3 DNA sequence: TGTGCCAGCAGCTCCCAAGGTAGCGGGGACTACAATGAGCAGTTCTTC.

The chain is built from TRBV6-4 and TRBJ2-1, with 12 bases that match TRBD1. V lost 0 bases, J lost 9 bases, and 6 bases stayed unmatched. The CDR3 contains 16 residues. Per the germline V gene, CDR1 is MRHNA and CDR2 is SNTAGT. CDR3 DNA: TGTGCCAGCAGTGACTCCCGGGACAGGGGGCTTGGTGAGCAGTTCTTC. Translated, it gives CASSDSRDRGLGEQFF.

The J gene is TRBJ2-2, the V gene TRBV5-1, with D possibly TRBD1 on 5 matching bases. Germline V gene sequence: CDR1 SGHRS, CDR2 YFSETQ. The CDR3 is 15 amino acids. V gave up 1 base and J gave up 6 bases, with 13 bases separating them. The CDR3 nucleotides read TGCGCCAGCAGCTTGATGGACATGGGTCCCGGGGAGCTGTTTTTT. Translating it yields CASSLMDMGPGELFF.